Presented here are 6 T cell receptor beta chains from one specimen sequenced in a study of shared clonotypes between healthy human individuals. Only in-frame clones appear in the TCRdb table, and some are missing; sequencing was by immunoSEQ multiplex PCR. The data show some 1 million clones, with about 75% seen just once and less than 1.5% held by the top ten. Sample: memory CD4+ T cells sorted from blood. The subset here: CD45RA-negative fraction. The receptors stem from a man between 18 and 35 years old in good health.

CDR3 in DNA: TGTGCCAGCAGCTTAGGAGGGTTGGATGGCTACACCTTC. It codes for CASSLGGLDGYTF. The gene calls are TRBV5-4 and TRBJ1-2; D is ambiguous. This CDR3 spans 13 amino acids. Trimming stripped 2 bases from V and 6 bases from J, with 11 bases between. CDR1 is SGHNT and CDR2 is YYREEE in the germline V gene (reference sequence).

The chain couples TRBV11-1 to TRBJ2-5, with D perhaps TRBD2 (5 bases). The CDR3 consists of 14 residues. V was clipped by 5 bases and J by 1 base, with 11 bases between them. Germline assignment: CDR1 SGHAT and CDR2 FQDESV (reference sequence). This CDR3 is CASSRGNSQETQYF. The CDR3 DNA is TGTGCCAGCAGCCGAGGGAACAGCCAAGAGACCCAGTACTTC.

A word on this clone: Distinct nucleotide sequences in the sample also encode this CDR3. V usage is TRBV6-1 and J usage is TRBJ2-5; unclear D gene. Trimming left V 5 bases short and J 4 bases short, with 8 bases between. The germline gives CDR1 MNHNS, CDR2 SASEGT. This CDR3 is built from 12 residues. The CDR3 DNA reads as TGTGCCAGCAGTCGACACGGAGAGACCCAGTACTTC. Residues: CASSRHGETQYF.

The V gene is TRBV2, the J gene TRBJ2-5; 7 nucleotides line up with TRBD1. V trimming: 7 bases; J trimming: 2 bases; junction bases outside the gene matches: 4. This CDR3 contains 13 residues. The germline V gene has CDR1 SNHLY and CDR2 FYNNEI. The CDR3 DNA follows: TGTGCCAGCACCGGACAGGCTCAAGAGACCCAGTACTTC. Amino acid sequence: CASTGQAQETQYF. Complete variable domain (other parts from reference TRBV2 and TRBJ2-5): EPEVTQTPSHQVTQMGQEVILRCVPISNHLYFYWYRQILGQKVEFLVSFYNNEISEKSEIFDDQFSVERPDGSNFTLKIRSTKLEDSAMYFCASTGQAQETQYFGPGTRLLVL.

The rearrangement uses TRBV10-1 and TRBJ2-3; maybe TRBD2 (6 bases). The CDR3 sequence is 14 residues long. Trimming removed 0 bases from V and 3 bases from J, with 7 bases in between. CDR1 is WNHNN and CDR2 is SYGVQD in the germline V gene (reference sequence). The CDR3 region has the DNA TGCGCCAGCAGTGAGTCGGACTATACAGATACGCAGTATTTT. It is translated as CASSESDYTDTQYF.

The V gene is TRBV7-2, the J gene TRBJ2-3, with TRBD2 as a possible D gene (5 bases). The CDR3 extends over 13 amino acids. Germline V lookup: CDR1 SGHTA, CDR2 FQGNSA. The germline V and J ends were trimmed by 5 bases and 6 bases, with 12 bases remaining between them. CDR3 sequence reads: CASSQPTGDTQYF. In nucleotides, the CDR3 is TGTGCCAGCAGCCAGCCAACGGGGGATACGCAGTATTTT.